This T cell receptor beta chain was sequenced for a study of cytomegalovirus exposure and HLA in healthy donors (dated by TCRdb to about 2017). The study in broad terms: An earlier analysis of under 600 of the donors reported more than 250 Gb of sequence data and roughly 110 million unique TCR beta sequences from approximately 180 million T cells. An early release that covered about 600 HLA-typed donors contained 300 to 350 gigabases of sequencing data and around 80 million unique TCR sequences. Among the roughly 390 genotyped donors, around 79% belonged to the genetic ancestry cluster associated with self-reported Caucasian donors. The study was designed to test whether signatures of past pathogen exposure could be identified by cataloging public T cell receptors. Using immunosequencing, the study profiled T cell repertoires from around 680 subjects and related those repertoires to cytomegalovirus serostatus. A separate validation cohort of roughly 120 different subjects was used in addition to the approximately 610-subject first cohort. High-throughput TCR immunosequencing, statistical association of individual TCRs with disease status, and machine learning were combined to predict cytomegalovirus infection status. A later analysis re-analyzed previously published TCR beta repertoires from 600 to 850 donors and added high-resolution HLA genotyping to study TCR occurrence patterns. Rather than using new phenotypic data, the later analysis identified candidate immune exposures from TCR beta sequences and from how often those sequences occurred across donors. An earlier analysis of around 580 of the donors used high-throughput TCR beta sequencing to judge whether each TCR beta V gene segment behaved as functional or pseudogenic. Donor age, sex, ethnicity and CMV serostatus were collected together with the repertoire data. Genome-wide SNP genotypes for about 60% of the roughly 700 donors were used in a later genetic analysis, which treated that subset as a discovery cohort. All discovery cohort repertoires had been generated on a single sequencing platform. HLA typing covered class I and class II loci at four-digit resolution. Typing coverage differed by locus: A, B, C, DRB1 and DQB1 were typed in about 620-630 donors, DQA1 in 500 to 550, DPA1 in 600 to 610, and DPB1 in roughly 470. About five DR-DQ haplotypes were treated as single units for association and clustering because of strong linkage in the cohort. Across approximately 400 genotyped donors of the cohort, an average of approximately 200,000 unique TCR beta nucleotide sequences per donor were sequenced, and approximately 17% of those sequences were non-productive.

In total, 666 healthy bone marrow donors made up the cohort. At the time of sampling, all cohort members were nominally healthy, though unrecorded immune exposures were likely present. The donor was CMV seronegative and belonged to the group of approximately 320 seronegative cohort members. A peripheral blood sample was collected from each donor, and TCR beta sequencing was performed on peripheral blood mononuclear cells. The Qiagen DNeasy Blood Extraction Kit was used to extract genomic DNA from the blood cell samples. A remark on this clone: Its antigen is unknown. Base-call qualities are not available, and no considerably larger clone is one nucleotide away.

General findings and caveats noted by the study authors: A group of highly shared sequence variants was considered likely to be a technical artifact of the sequencing pipeline. In both the original and validation cohorts, the classifier was reported to diagnose cytomegalovirus status with high specificity and sensitivity. Presence/absence analyses assumed roughly uniform sequencing depth across donors, an assumption that may not hold. Because counts were too low, fewer than 20 rarely observed V segments, including chromosome 9 orphons, were excluded from the earlier analysis of some 590 of the donors. A further reported finding was that TCR beta sequences accurately predicted the HLA-A and HLA-B alleles for most subjects in the first cohort. Several of the top co-occurrence clusters appeared to be linked to parvovirus B19, influenza, CMV and Epstein-Barr virus, according to a later analysis. When HLA alleles, especially DR and DQ, strongly co-occurred, TCR associations were difficult to assign to individual alleles. For the cohort, immune exposure information was limited to CMV serostatus. The authors suggested that the approach could potentially be extended to other disease states and immunological phenotypes. In a later analysis, HLA-associated TCR beta chains showed more clonal expansion and lower generation probabilities than non-associated chains that were equally common. A later analysis found that TCR association rates varied across HLA loci, with DRB1 alleles showing the most associated TCRs and HLA-C alleles the fewest. Only TCR beta chains were sequenced in this cohort, and the absence of alpha or paired-chain data limited detectable features. In a later genetic analysis, a missense DCLRE1C variant was associated with V-gene and J-gene trimming of TCR beta chains, and the association was replicated in an independent cohort. Broadly in line with IMGT annotations, most TCR beta V segments showed up in productive rearrangements about 87% or about 30% of the time in an earlier analysis of 587 of the donors. In a later analysis, about 17,000 TCR beta sequences were associated with specific HLA alleles at a false discovery rate of 0.05. A total of fewer than 200 TCR beta chains were listed by the study as associated with cytomegalovirus. According to a later analysis, most CMV-associated TCR beta chains appeared to be HLA-restricted, and the HLA associations seemed to be driven largely by CMV exposure. Most TCR sequences were observed very rarely across donors, whereas some public TCRs were present in many individuals. The 87-base-pair reads could not distinguish some IMGT-functional V segments, including TRBV6-2 and TRBV6-3, so those segments were excluded. HLA typing was unavailable for some donors at each locus, so association tests used only the typed subset. According to a later genetic analysis, donors in an Asian-associated ancestry cluster had fewer N-insertions in productive TCRs than the roughly 670-donor mean. Correlated functional status among segregating V segments might be attributable to linkage disequilibrium, but an unknown experimental factor could not be ruled out. In vitro tests confirmed that three of the cytomegalovirus-associated TCR beta chains recognize cytomegalovirus antigens.

Library method: the immunoSEQ multiplex PCR assay. For the multiplex PCR, a mixture combining 60 forward primers for TCR Vbeta segments and 13 reverse primers for TCR Jbeta segments was used. The CDR3 region of rearranged TCR beta genes was amplified from genomic DNA with a multiplex PCR assay. Amplified TCR beta libraries were sequenced as 87-base-pair reads on the Illumina HiSeq System. Per the source publication's procedure: In a later analysis, tens of millions of unique TCR beta chains were counted across the 500 to 700 repertoires, and approximately 9.9 million of these chains were shared by at least two donors. A nearest-neighbor algorithm error-corrected the raw reads and collapsed the reads into unique sequences, merging closely related sequences to remove PCR and sequencing errors. V, D and J gene segments were assigned by aligning CDR3 sequences to IMGT reference sequences. For a sequence to be retained, at least a six-nucleotide match to both a V gene segment and a J gene segment was required. Rearrangements were called productive when the CDR3 lacked stop codons and stayed in frame with V and J; all others were non-productive. Following IMGT convention, CDR3 was defined as the stretch from the second conserved V-encoded cysteine up to the conserved J-encoded phenylalanine. In an earlier analysis of roughly 610 of the donors, sequences lacking an unambiguous match to a single V gene segment were excluded. In an earlier analysis of a few hundred of the donors, V segments were called functional above 56.7% productive rearrangements and were called segregating when the between-donor standard deviation exceeded 5%. A statistical classification framework was developed to diagnose cytomegalovirus status using the catalog of TCR beta chain sequences. A later analysis assigned V and J genes by comparing TCR nucleotide sequences with IMGT/GENE-DB human TR gene sequences. Using the TCRdist pipeline, a later analysis assigned CDR3 sequences along with most-parsimonious VDJ recombination scenarios. In a later analysis, each TCR beta chain was defined by its CDR3 amino acid sequence together with its V-gene family, and reads without a unique V-gene family were excluded. To address suspected cross-contamination and a sequencing artifact, a later analysis removed a few hundred highly shared, low-generation-probability nucleotide sequences. A later analysis calculated a clonal expansion index for each public chain from normalized within-repertoire ranks of inferred template counts. In a later analysis, generation probabilities were computed with a VDJ recombination model fitted to out-of-frame rearrangements, and the resulting probabilities were checked against IGoR. Hypergeometric tests were used in a later analysis to score TCR-TCR, TCR-HLA and TCR-CMV co-occurrence, with a repertoire-size bias correction applied to the TCR pairs. To estimate false discovery rates, a later analysis permuted the HLA or CMV assignments 20 times. In a later analysis, co-occurring TCRs were grouped with DBSCAN, and TCRdist sequence similarity was added when clustering was performed within HLA-allele-positive subsets. Repertoires with fewer than 30,000 or more than 120,000 public chains were left out of co-occurrence clustering, as were five repertoires with anomalous nucleotide sharing. TCRdb provides this immuneACCESS table in a form limited to in-frame rearrangements. Some clones are lacking; in checked studies, under half of them reflect an unresolved V gene, and why the rest are absent is not known. The D gene and trimming were derived from the DNA, and the V and J assignments and clone size from that table. A total of 100,000 to 150,000 clones appear in this sample, roughly four fifths of them only once. The top ten clonotypes cover around 1.2% of the sample.

Including cysteine and phenylalanine, the CDR3 has 14 amino acids. Only the CDR3 part of the read is kept: 42 bases, read in frame from the first base. From V the trimming removes 6 bases and from J it removes 2 bases, while the gene matches leave 4 bases of the junction unaccounted for. CDR1 SGHTA and CDR2 FQGNSA were looked up in the germline V gene. The receptor comes from a girl aged 2-10 years in good health and CMV-seronegative. Here the chain combines TRBV7-2 and TRBJ2-3, with TRBD1 identical over 8 junction bases. Specimen: PBMCs. The DNA sequence reads TGTGCCAGCAGTCTACAGGGGGACACAGATACGCAGTATTTT. It encodes CASSLQGDTDTQYF.